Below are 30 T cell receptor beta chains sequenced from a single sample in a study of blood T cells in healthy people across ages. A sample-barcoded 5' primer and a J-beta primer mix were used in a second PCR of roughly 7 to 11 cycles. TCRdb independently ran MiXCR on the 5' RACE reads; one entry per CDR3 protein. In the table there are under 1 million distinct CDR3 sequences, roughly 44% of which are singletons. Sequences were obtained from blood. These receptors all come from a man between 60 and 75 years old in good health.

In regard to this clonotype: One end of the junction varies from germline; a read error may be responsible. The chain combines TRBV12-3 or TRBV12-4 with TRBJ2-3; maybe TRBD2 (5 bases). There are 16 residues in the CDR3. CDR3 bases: TGTGCCAGCAGTTTAACGGGCGCACCTAGCACAGATACACAGTATTTT. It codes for CASSLTGAPSTDTQYF.

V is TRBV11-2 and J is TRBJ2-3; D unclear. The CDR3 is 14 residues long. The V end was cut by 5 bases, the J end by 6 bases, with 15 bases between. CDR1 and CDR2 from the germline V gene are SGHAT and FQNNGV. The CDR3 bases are TGTGCCAGCAGCCTTCATCCTACCGCCGATACGCAGTATTTT. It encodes CASSLHPTADTQYF.

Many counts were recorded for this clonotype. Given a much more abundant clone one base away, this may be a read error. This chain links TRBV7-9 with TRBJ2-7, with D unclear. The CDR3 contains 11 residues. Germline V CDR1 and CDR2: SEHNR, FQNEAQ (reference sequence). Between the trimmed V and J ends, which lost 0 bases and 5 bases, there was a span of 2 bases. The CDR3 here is CASSLADEQYF. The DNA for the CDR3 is TGTGCCAGCAGCTTAGCCGACGAGCAGTACTTC.

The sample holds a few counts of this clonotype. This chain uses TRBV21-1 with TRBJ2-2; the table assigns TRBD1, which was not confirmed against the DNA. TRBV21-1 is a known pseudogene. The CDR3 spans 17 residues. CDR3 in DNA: TGTGCCAGCAGCAAAAGTATCCCCCACAGGGACACCGGGGAGCTGTTTTTT. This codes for CASSKSIPHRDTGELFF.

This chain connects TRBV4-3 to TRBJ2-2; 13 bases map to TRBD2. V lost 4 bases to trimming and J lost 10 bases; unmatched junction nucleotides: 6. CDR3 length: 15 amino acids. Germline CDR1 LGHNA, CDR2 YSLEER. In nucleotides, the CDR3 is TGCGCCAGCAGCCCCACTAGCGGGGGGGGCGAGGAGCTGTTTTTT. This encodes CASSPTSGGGEELFF.

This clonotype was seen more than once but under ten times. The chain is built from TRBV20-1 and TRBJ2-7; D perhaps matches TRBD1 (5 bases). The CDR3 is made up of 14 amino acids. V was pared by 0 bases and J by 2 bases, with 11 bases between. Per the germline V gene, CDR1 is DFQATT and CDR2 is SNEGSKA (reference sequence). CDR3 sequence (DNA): TGCAGTGCTAGAGAGCCAGGGAACGCCTACGAGCAGTACTTC. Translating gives CSAREPGNAYEQYF.

For the CDR3, the DNA is TGCGCCAGCAGCTTTTGGACGGCCCAATCTGGGGCCAACGTCCTGACTTTC. It specifies CASSFWTAQSGANVLTF. This chain links TRBV5-1 with TRBJ2-6; D call uncertain. Germline CDR1 reads SGHRS; CDR2 reads YFSETQ. This CDR3 region has 17 residues. Trimming left V 2 bases short and J 1 base short, with 13 bases between.

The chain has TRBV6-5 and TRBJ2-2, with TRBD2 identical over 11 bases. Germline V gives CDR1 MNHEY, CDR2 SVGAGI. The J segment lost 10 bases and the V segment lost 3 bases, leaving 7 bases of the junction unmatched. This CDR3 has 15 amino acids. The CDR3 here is CASSYSGGANVELFF. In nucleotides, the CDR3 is TGTGCCAGCAGTTATAGCGGGGGGGCTAACGTGGAGCTGTTTTTT.

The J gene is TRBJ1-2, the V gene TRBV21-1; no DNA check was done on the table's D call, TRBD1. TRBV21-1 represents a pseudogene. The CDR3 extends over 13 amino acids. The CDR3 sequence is CASSATGRGRYTF. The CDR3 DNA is TGTGCCAGCAGCGCGACAGGACGGGGCCGCTACACCTTC.

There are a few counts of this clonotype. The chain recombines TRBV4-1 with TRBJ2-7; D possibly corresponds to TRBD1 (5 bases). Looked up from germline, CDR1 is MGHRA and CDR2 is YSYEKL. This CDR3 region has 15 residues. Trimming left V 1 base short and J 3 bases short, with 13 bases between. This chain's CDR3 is CASSQVRRQGYEQYF. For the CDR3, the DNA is TGCGCCAGCAGCCAAGTACGTCGGCAGGGCTACGAGCAGTACTTC.

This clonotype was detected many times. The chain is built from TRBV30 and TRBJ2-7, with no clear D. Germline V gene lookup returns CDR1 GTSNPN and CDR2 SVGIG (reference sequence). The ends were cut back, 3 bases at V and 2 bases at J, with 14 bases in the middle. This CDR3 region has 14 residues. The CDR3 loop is CAWSFGEKTYEQYF. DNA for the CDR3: TGTGCCTGGAGCTTTGGAGAGAAAACCTACGAGCAGTACTTC.

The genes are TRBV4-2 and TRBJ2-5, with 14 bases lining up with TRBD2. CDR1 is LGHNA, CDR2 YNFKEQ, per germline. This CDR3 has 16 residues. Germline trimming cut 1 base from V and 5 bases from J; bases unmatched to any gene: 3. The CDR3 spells CASSQGTSGGLETQYF. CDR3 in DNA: TGTGCCAGCAGCCAAGGGACTAGCGGGGGGTTGGAGACCCAGTACTTC.

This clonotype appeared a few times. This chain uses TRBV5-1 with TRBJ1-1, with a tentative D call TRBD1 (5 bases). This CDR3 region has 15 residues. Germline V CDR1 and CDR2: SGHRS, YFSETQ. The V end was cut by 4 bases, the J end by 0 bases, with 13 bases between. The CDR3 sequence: CASSPEAGLNTEAFF. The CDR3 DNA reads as TGCGCCAGCAGCCCGGAGGCAGGGCTGAACACTGAAGCTTTCTTT. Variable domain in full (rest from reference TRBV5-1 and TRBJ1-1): KAGVTQTPRYLIKTRGQQVTLSCSPISGHRSVSWYQQTPGQGLQFLFEYFSETQRNKGNFPGRFSGRQFSNSRSEMNVSTLELGDSALYLCASSPEAGLNTEAFFGQGTRLTVV.

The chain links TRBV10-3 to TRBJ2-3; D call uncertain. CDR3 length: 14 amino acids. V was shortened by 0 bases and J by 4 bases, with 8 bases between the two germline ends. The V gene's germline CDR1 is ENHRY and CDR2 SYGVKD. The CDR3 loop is CAISESSRADTQYF. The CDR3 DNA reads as TGTGCCATCAGTGAGTCGTCCAGAGCAGATACGCAGTATTTT.

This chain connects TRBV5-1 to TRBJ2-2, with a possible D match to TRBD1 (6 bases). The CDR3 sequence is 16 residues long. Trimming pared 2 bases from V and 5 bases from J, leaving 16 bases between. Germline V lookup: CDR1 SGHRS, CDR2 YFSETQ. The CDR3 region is CASSFQQGSHTGELFF. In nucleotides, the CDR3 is TGCGCCAGCAGCTTTCAACAGGGCTCGCATACCGGGGAGCTGTTTTTT.

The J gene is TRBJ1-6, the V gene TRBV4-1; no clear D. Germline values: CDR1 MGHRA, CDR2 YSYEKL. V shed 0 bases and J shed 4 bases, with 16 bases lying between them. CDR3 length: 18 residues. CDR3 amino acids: CASSQEDDIQLYNSPLHF. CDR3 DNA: TGCGCCAGCAGCCAAGAGGACGACATTCAACTTTATAATTCACCCCTCCACTTT.

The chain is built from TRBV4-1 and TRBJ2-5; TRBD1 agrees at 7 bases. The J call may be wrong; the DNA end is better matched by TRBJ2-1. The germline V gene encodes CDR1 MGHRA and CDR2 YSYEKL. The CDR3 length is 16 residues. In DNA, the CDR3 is TGCGCCAGCAGCCAAGGAACAGGGGCCAACCAAGAGACCCAGTTCTTC. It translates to CASSQGTGANQETQFF.

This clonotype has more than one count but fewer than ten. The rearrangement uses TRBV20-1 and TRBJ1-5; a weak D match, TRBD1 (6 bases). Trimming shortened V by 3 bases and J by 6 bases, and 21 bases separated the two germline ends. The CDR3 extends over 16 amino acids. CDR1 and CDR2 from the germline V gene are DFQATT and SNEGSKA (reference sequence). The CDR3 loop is CSARLERGPRGQPQHF. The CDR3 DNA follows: TGCAGTGCTAGGCTGGAGCGGGGGCCCAGGGGTCAGCCCCAGCATTTT.

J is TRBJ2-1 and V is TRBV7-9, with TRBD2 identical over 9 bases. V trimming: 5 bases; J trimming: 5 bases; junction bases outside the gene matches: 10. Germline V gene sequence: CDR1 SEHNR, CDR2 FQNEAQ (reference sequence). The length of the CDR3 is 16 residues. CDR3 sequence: CASSKLVAGDDNEQFF. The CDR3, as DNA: TGTGCCAGCAGCAAATTGGTAGCGGGGGATGACAATGAGCAGTTCTTC. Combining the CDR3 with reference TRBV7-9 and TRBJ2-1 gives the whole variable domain DTGVSQNPRHKITKRGQNVTFRCDPISEHNRLYWYRQTLGQGPEFLTYFQNEAQLEKSRLLSDRFSAERPKGSFSTLEIQRTEQGDSAMYLCASSKLVAGDDNEQFFGPGTRLTVL.

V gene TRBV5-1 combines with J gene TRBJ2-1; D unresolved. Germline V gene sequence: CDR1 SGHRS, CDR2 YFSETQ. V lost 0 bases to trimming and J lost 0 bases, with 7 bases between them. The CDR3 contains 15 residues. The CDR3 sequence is CASSLGNPSYNEQFF. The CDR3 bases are TGCGCCAGCAGCTTGGGGAACCCCTCCTACAATGAGCAGTTCTTC.

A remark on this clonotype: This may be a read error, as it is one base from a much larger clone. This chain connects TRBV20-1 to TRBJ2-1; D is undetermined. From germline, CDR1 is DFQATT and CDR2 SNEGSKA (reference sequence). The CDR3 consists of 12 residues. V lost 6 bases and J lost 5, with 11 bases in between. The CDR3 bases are TGCAGTGCCAAGGGCCAACACAATGAGCAGTTCTTC. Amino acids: CSAKGQHNEQFF.

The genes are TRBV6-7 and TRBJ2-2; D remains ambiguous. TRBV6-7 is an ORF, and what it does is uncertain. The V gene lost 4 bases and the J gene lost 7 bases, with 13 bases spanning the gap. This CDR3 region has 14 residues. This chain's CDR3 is CASSCPFGHGELFF. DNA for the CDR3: TGTGCCAGCAGTTGCCCCTTCGGTCACGGGGAGCTGTTTTTT.

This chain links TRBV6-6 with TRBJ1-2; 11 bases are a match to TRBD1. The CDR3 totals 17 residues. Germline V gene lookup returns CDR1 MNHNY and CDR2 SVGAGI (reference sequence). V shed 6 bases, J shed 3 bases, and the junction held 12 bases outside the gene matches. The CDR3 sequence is CASSRGQGAQSDYGYTF. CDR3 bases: TGTGCCAGCAGCCGAGGACAGGGGGCCCAGTCCGACTATGGCTACACCTTC.

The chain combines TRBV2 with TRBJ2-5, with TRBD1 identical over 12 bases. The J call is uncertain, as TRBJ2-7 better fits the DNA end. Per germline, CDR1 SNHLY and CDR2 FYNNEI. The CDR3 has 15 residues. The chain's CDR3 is CASSELGTGGSEQYF. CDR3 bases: TGTGCCAGCAGTGAGTTGGGGACAGGGGGCAGCGAGCAGTACTTC.

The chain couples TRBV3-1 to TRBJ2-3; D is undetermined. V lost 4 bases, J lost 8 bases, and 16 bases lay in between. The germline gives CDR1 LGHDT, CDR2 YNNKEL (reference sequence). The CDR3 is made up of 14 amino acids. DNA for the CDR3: TGTGCCAGCAGCCCGACGGCCTCTGAACGTACGCAGTATTTT. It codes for CASSPTASERTQYF.

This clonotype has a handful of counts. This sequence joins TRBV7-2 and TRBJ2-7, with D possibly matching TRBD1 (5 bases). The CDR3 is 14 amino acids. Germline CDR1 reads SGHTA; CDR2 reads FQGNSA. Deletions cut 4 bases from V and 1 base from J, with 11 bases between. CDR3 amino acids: CASSSRHRSYEQYF. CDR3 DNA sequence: TGTGCCAGCAGCTCTCGCCACAGGTCCTACGAGCAGTACTTC.

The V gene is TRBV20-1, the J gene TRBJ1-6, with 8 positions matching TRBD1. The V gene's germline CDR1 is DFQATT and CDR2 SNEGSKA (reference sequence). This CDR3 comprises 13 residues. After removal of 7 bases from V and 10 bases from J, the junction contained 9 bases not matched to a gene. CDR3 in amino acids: CSGGQGTGSPLHF. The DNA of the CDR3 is TGCAGTGGGGGGCAGGGGACAGGATCACCCCTCCACTTT.

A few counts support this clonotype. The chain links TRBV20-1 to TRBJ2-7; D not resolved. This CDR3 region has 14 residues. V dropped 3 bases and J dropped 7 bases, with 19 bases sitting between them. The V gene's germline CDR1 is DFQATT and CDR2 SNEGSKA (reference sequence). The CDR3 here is CSASGGGSPREQYF. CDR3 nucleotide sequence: TGCAGTGCTAGTGGCGGCGGATCCCCCCGGGAGCAGTACTTC.

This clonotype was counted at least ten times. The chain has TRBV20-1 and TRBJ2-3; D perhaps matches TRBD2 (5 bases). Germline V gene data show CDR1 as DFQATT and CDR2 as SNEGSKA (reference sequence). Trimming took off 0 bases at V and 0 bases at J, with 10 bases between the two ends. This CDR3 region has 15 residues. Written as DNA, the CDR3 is TGCAGTGCTAGAGATACTAGGACTAGCACAGATACGCAGTATTTT. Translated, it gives CSARDTRTSTDTQYF.

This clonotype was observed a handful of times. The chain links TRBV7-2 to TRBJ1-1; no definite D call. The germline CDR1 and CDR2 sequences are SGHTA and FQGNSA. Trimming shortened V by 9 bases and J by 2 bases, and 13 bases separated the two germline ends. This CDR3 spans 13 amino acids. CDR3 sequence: CASNGQVNTEAFF. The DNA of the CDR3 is TGTGCCAGTAATGGCCAGGTCAACACTGAAGCTTTCTTT.